These T cell receptor beta chains were read from a single sample in a study of cytomegalovirus exposure and HLA in healthy donors. Method: immunoSEQ multiplex PCR; TCRdb's copy keeps in-frame clones and lacks some. The sample lists 140,000 to 150,000 clones, 60% to 85% occurring once. Material for sequencing was PBMCs. These receptors were taken from a man aged 40-50 years in good health and CMV-seronegative. CDR3s include the opening cysteine and the closing phenylalanine or tryptophan. A D gene is named only where the DNA matches it firmly. Rows may omit the clone size; those that give it use once, few, many or a size class.

>TRBD1|TRBV6-5|TRBJ1-4|few
CASSATGKDEKLFF
TGTGCCAGCAGTGCGACAGGGAAGGATGAAAAACTGTTTTTT
>-|TRBV5-4|TRBJ1-1|-
CASSLAGEMNTEAFF
TGTGCCAGCAGCTTGGCCGGGGAAATGAACACTGAAGCTTTCTTT
>TRBD1|TRBV30|TRBJ1-5|-
CAWSLTDRLDQPQHF
TGTGCCTGGAGTCTAACGGACAGGCTAGATCAGCCCCAGCATTTT
>TRBD1|TRBV5-1|TRBJ2-5|-
CASSLDGQGVQETQYF
TGCGCCAGCAGCTTGGATGGACAGGGGGTACAAGAGACCCAGTACTTC
>TRBD2|TRBV27|TRBJ2-5|few
CASSSIGTSGIGETQYF
TGTGCCAGCAGTTCCATTGGGACTAGCGGGATAGGGGAGACCCAGTACTTC
>TRBD1|TRBV7-9|TRBJ1-1|-
CSSSLDRAQTTDTEAFF
TGTTCCAGCAGCTTGGACAGGGCCCAAACGACGGACACTGAAGCTTTCTTT
>TRBD2|TRBV27|TRBJ2-3|few
CASKLKGRGGTDTQYF
TGTGCCAGCAAGCTCAAGGGGAGGGGTGGCACAGATACGCAGTATTTT
>-|TRBV6-1|TRBJ1-6|-
CASGQGLPLHF
TGTGCCAGCGGGCAGGGGCTCCCCCTCCACTTT
>-|TRBV5-6|TRBJ1-2|-
CASSSFRYGYTF
TGTGCCAGCAGCTCCTTTCGTTATGGCTACACCTTC
>TRBD1|TRBV4-1|TRBJ1-6|-
CASSPDQQGWNSPLHF
TGCGCCAGCAGCCCCGATCAACAGGGGTGGAATTCACCCCTCCACTTT
>TRBD1|TRBV7-9|TRBJ1-4|once
CSSTLRQGGTTNEKLFF
TGTTCCAGCACCCTTAGACAGGGTGGCACAACTAATGAAAAACTGTTTTTT
>-|TRBV28|TRBJ1-2|few
CASSPPDSFYGYTF
TGTGCCAGCAGTCCCCCTGACAGTTTCTATGGCTACACCTTC
>-|TRBV30|TRBJ1-2|-
CAWRYQGISGYTF
TGTGCCTGGAGGTATCAGGGAATTAGCGGCTACACCTTC
>TRBD2|TRBV14|TRBJ2-2|few
CASRGGTGELFF
TGTGCCAGCCGGGGGGGTACCGGGGAGCTGTTTTTT
>-|TRBV28|TRBJ2-5|-
CASSSAVETQYF
TGTGCCAGCTCTAGTGCCGTAGAGACCCAGTACTTC
>TRBD1|TRBV18|TRBJ1-1|-
CASSWDRGEAFF
TGTGCCAGCTCATGGGACAGGGGTGAAGCTTTCTTT
>TRBD2|TRBV4-3|TRBJ2-1|-
CASSPGLAYNEQFF
TGCGCCAGCAGCCCGGGACTAGCCTACAATGAGCAGTTCTTC
>-|TRBV6-1|TRBJ1-1|-
CASSEANRNPNTEAFF
TGTGCCAGCAGTGAAGCGAACAGGAACCCGAACACTGAAGCTTTCTTT
>-|TRBV4-1|TRBJ2-7|-
CASSQGTGQYF
TGCGCCAGCAGCCAAGGAACGGGGCAGTACTTC
>-|TRBV27|TRBJ1-1|few
CASSYFRGSAEAFF
TGTGCCAGCAGTTATTTCCGGGGTTCAGCTGAAGCTTTCTTT
>TRBD2|TRBV7-2|TRBJ2-3|once
CASSSPSGGTPRTDTQYF
TGTGCCAGCAGCTCCCCTAGCGGGGGGACCCCCCGGACAGATACGCAGTATTTT
>TRBD1|TRBV19|TRBJ2-5|-
CASSAQGAAETQYF
TGTGCCAGTAGTGCACAGGGGGCAGCGGAGACCCAGTACTTC
>TRBD1|TRBV28|TRBJ1-2|few
CASSLTQGADYGYTF
TGTGCCAGCAGTTTAACTCAGGGGGCGGACTATGGCTACACCTTC
>TRBD2|TRBV5-8|TRBJ2-1|-
CASSSAGTSGGAYNEQFF
TGTGCCAGCAGCTCGGCCGGGACTAGCGGGGGGGCCTACAATGAGCAGTTCTTC
>-|TRBV6-6|TRBJ2-3|few
CASSYSAAAGTDTQYF
TGTGCCAGCAGTTACTCGGCGGCAGCGGGCACAGATACGCAGTATTTT
>TRBD1|TRBV7-9|TRBJ1-2|-
CASLGQGDGYTF
TGTGCCAGTCTAGGACAGGGGGATGGCTACACCTTC
>TRBD2|TRBV5-1|TRBJ2-5|-
CASSLRFTGGQETQYF
TGCGCCAGCAGCTTACGTTTTACCGGGGGGCAAGAGACCCAGTACTTC
>TRBD1|TRBV19|TRBJ2-2|-
CASHRGDTGELFF
TGTGCCAGTCACAGGGGTGACACCGGGGAGCTGTTTTTT
>TRBD2|TRBV6-5|TRBJ2-1|-
CASSRASGYNEQFF
TGTGCCAGCAGTAGGGCTAGCGGATACAATGAGCAGTTCTTC
>TRBD1|TRBV28|TRBJ1-1|-
CASSSSGGDKYTEAFF
TGTGCCAGCAGTTCCTCAGGGGGCGATAAGTACACTGAAGCTTTCTTT
>-|TRBV5-1|TRBJ1-3|-
CASSLSLLSSGNTIYF
TGCGCCAGCAGCTTGTCCCTCCTCAGCTCTGGAAACACCATATATTTT
>TRBD1|TRBV5-6|TRBJ2-7|-
CASSRGTGYEQYF
TGTGCCAGCAGCCGCGGGACAGGCTACGAGCAGTACTTC
>-|TRBV7-2|TRBJ2-3|-
CASSLDWHLASTDTQYF
TGTGCCAGCAGCTTAGATTGGCACCTTGCTAGCACAGATACGCAGTATTTT
>-|TRBV6-5|TRBJ1-2|-
CASSYSRGSNYGYTF
TGTGCCAGCAGTTACTCCCGAGGGTCTAACTATGGCTACACCTTC
>-|TRBV30|TRBJ2-7|-
CAWSVRGDQSFGEQYF
TGTGCCTGGAGTGTACGGGGAGACCAGAGCTTTGGGGAGCAGTACTTC
>TRBD2|TRBV7-9|TRBJ2-1|once
CASSPPHGLAGGPNEQFF
TGTGCCAGCAGCCCACCCCACGGACTAGCGGGGGGGCCTAATGAGCAGTTCTTC
>TRBD1|TRBV19|TRBJ1-1|few
CASKDRMNTEAFF
TGTGCCAGTAAGGACAGGATGAACACTGAAGCTTTCTTT
>TRBD1|TRBV28|TRBJ2-5|-
CASSSDRVQETQYF
TGTGCCAGCAGTTCGGACAGGGTCCAAGAGACCCAGTACTTC
>-|TRBV7-9|TRBJ2-5|-
CASSDRDKQETQYF
TGTGCCAGCAGCGATCGGGACAAACAAGAGACCCAGTACTTC
>TRBD2|TRBV5-4|TRBJ2-7|once
CASSLSGGYEQYF
TGTGCCAGCAGCTTGAGCGGGGGCTACGAGCAGTACTTC
>TRBD2|TRBV6-6|TRBJ2-1|-
CATTQAGDYNEQFF
TGTGCAACAACCCAGGCGGGGGATTACAATGAGCAGTTCTTC
>TRBD1|TRBV10-3|TRBJ2-5|-
CAISDMIGRGLETQYF
TGTGCCATCAGTGATATGATAGGCAGGGGGTTAGAGACCCAGTACTTC
>-|TRBV7-9|TRBJ2-7|once
CASSGQTGLTIYEQYF
TGTGCCAGCAGCGGACAGACAGGCTTGACTATCTACGAGCAGTACTTC
>-|TRBV7-3|TRBJ2-2|-
CASSYIPNTGELFF
TGTGCCAGCAGCTACATCCCGAACACCGGGGAGCTGTTTTTT
>-|TRBV4-2|TRBJ2-1|few
CASSPSPDSLDEQFF
TGTGCCAGCAGCCCATCACCGGACTCTTTGGATGAGCAGTTCTTC
>TRBD1|TRBV11-2|TRBJ1-3|-
CASSLTGTPGNTIYF
TGTGCCAGCAGCTTGACAGGGACTCCTGGAAACACCATATATTTT
>TRBD1|TRBV6-5|TRBJ1-5|-
CATRDREGNQPQHF
TGTGCCACCCGAGACAGGGAGGGCAATCAGCCCCAGCATTTT
>-|TRBV28|TRBJ1-5|-
CASSRDGTTYSQPQHF
TGTGCCAGCAGTAGAGACGGGACAACCTATAGTCAGCCCCAGCATTTT
>TRBD2|TRBV29-1|TRBJ2-5|-
CSVEFPSGSMETQYF
TGCAGCGTTGAATTCCCTAGCGGGAGTATGGAGACCCAGTACTTC
>TRBD2|TRBV6-1|TRBJ2-7|-
CASSEEGGTSASSYEQYF
TGTGCCAGCAGTGAAGAGGGGGGGACTAGCGCCTCCTCCTACGAGCAGTACTTC
>-|TRBV19|TRBJ2-3|-
CASSQGYTDTQYF
TGTGCCAGTAGCCAGGGATACACAGATACGCAGTATTTT
>-|TRBV5-6|TRBJ2-6|-
CASSLGGGTGANVLTF
TGTGCCAGCAGCTTGGGTGGAGGGACTGGGGCCAACGTCCTGACTTTC